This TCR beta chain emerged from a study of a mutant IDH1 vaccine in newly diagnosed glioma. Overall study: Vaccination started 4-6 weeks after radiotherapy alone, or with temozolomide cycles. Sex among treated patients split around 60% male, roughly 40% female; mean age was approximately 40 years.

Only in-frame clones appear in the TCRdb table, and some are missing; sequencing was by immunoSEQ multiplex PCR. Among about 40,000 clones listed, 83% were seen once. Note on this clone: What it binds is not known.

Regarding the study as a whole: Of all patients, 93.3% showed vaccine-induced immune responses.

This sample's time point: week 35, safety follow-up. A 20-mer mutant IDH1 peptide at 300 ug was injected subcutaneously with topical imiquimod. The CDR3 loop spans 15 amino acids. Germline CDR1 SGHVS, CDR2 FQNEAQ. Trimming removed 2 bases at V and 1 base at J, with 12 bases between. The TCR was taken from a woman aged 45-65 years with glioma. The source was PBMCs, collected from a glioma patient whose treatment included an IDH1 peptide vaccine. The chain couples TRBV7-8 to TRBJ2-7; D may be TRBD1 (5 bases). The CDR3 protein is CASSLHDRRSYEQYF. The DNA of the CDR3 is TGTGCCAGCAGCTTACATGACAGAAGATCCTACGAGCAGTACTTC.